This T cell receptor beta chain was documented in a study of molecular identifiers for immune sequencing clone quantification. Germline CDR1 reads MNHEY; CDR2 reads SMNVEV (reference sequence). The V end lost 10 bases, the J end lost 4 bases, and 14 bases lay between the germline ends. This CDR3 is 13 amino acids long. TCRdb re-analysed the PCR reads in MiXCR, keeping a single row per CDR3 protein. The table records about 320,000 distinct CDR3 sequences, roughly a fifth of them present only once. The V gene is TRBV27, the J gene TRBJ2-4; TRBD2 might be the D (7 bases). Sequences were obtained from naive CD8+ T cells from blood, with Jurkat cell RNA spiked in. Subset of the sample: FACS-sorted CD8+CD4-CCR7+CD45RA+ naive T cells. The receptor was derived from a human donor in good health. Some libraries in this study had Jurkat cell RNA spiked in. Here the CDR3 reads CATGRTAKNIQYF. The CDR3 DNA follows: TGTGCCACCGGGAGGACAGCAAAAAACATTCAGTACTTC.